The clone carrying this T cell receptor beta chain was counted many times. Its antigen is unidentified. V shed 4 bases and J shed 4 bases, with 17 bases lying between them. The CDR3 length is 14 residues. Germline CDR1 reads SQVTM; CDR2 reads ANQGSEA. This sample stems from a study of blood T cells in healthy people across ages. Alongside a J-beta primer mix, a sample-barcoded 5' primer served in a second PCR lasting about 7 to 11 cycles. A single record per CDR3 protein comes from TCRdb applying MiXCR to the 5' RACE reads. The table shows roughly 800,000 distinct CDR3 sequences, with under 40% occurring only once. There were healthy Caucasian individuals from Russia, aged roughly 6 to 100, serving as donors. Study-wide findings and caveats: The long-lived group displayed more naive CD4+ cells, plus higher diversity, than the aged donors did. Researchers report that TCR beta diversity correlated strongly with naive T cell percentage. Naive and antigen-experienced cells could not be conclusively compared, given unsorted PBMCs.

The J gene is TRBJ2-7, the V gene TRBV29-1; tentatively, D is TRBD1 or TRBD2 (5 bases each). Sequences were obtained from blood. This sequence was found in a man between 18 and 29 years old in good health. The CDR3 DNA reads TGCAGCGTTGGGTCGAGGGGAGCGGTGTACGAGCAGTACTTC. Translating gives CSVGSRGAVYEQYF.